These 30 T cell receptor beta chains share one sample of origin, sequenced in a study of regulatory T cells in long-lasting Graves disease. The time point here: persistent/refractory GD, antithyroid drugs over 5 years with positive TRAb. RNA extracted from PBMCs served as the sequencing template. Both iRepertoire HTBI primers and Arm-PCR of CDR3 regions were used to build the TCR beta libraries. Each CDR3 protein is one row after TCRdb ran MiXCR on the multiplex PCR reads. This table holds over 650,000 distinct CDR3 sequences, 25% to 35% found once. Source: peripheral blood mononuclear cells (PBMCs), taken when the disease was refractory, from a patient treated with antithyroid drugs. Every receptor here comes from a female donor with Graves disease.

V usage is TRBV6-1 and J usage is TRBJ2-3; D gene ambiguous. Trimming took 3 bases from V and 4 from J, leaving 17 bases between them. The CDR3 length is 16 residues. Germline assignment: CDR1 MNHNS and CDR2 SASEGT. The CDR3 region has the DNA TGTGCCAGCAGTGAGGGTTCTCGGGCGAGCGCAGATACGCAGTATTTT. Encoded protein: CASSEGSRASADTQYF.

CDR3 protein: CASSTGTAPYEQYF. For the CDR3, the DNA is TGCGCCAGCAGCACCGGGACAGCTCCCTACGAGCAGTACTTC. The V gene is TRBV5-1, the J gene TRBJ2-7; 7 nucleotides agree with TRBD1. Germline CDR1 SGHRS, CDR2 YFSETQ. V lost 4 bases and J lost 2; bases outside the gene matches: 6. The CDR3 has 14 residues.

This chain uses TRBV6-1 with TRBJ2-2; the match to TRBD2 covers 9 bases. The germline V gene has CDR1 MNHNS and CDR2 SASEGT. The CDR3 loop spans 16 amino acids. V lost 3 bases, J lost 2 bases, and 4 bases stayed unmatched. The CDR3 nucleotides are TGTGCCAGCAGTGAGGCTAGCGGGGCAAACACCGGGGAGCTGTTTTTT. It encodes CASSEASGANTGELFF.

This clonotype was counted only a few times. V gene TRBV12-3 or TRBV12-4 combines with J gene TRBJ2-1; 8 positions agree with TRBD2. The length of the CDR3 is 14 residues. V shed 6 bases, J shed 2 bases, and the junction held 3 bases outside the gene matches. The CDR3 sequence: CASSGLAPYNEQFF. DNA for the CDR3: TGTGCCAGCAGCGGACTAGCACCCTACAATGAGCAGTTCTTC.

This clonotype was picked up a small number of times. This rearrangement joins TRBV5-1 to TRBJ1-1; maybe TRBD1 (6 bases). The germline V and J ends were trimmed by 4 bases and 6 bases, with 16 bases remaining between them. Germline V lookup: CDR1 SGHRS, CDR2 YFSETQ. CDR3 length: 14 residues. CDR3 coding DNA: TGCGCCAGCAGCCCGAACCGGGGGGCCTCTGAAGCTTTCTTT. Translating gives CASSPNRGASEAFF.

This clonotype was found a few times. The rearrangement uses TRBV12-5 and TRBJ2-1; 10 bases match TRBD2. The CDR3 extends over 17 amino acids. Germline CDR1 LGHNT, CDR2 FRNRAP. V dropped 0 bases and J dropped 2; count of bases not matched to a gene: 4. CDR3 nucleotide sequence: TGTGCTAGTGGTTTGGTACGGAGCGGGAGGGCCTACAATGAGCAGTTCTTC. This sequence encodes CASGLVRSGRAYNEQFF.

This clonotype was detected only once. The V gene is TRBV3-1, the J gene TRBJ2-2, with 12 bases identical to TRBD2. CDR1 and CDR2 (germline): LGHDT, YNNKEL (reference sequence). There are 17 residues in the CDR3. V lost 3 bases, J lost 6 bases, and 8 bases stayed unmatched. CDR3 sequence reads: CASSHASGRASAGELFF. The CDR3 DNA reads as TGTGCCAGCAGCCACGCTAGCGGGAGGGCCAGCGCCGGGGAGCTGTTTTTT.

The chain joins TRBV27 to TRBJ1-2; maybe TRBD1 (6 bases). V shed 4 bases and J shed 4 bases, with 19 bases lying between them. This CDR3 has 16 residues. Looked up from germline, CDR1 is MNHEY and CDR2 is SMNVEV (reference sequence). CDR3 DNA sequence: TGTGCCAGCAGTTCCCGCCCCTCGGACAGCCCCTATGGCTACACCTTC. Translation gives CASSSRPSDSPYGYTF.

The rearrangement links TRBV20-1 to TRBJ1-4; the D is unclear. V lost 0 bases to trimming and J lost 4 bases, with 9 bases between them. The germline V gene has CDR1 DFQATT and CDR2 SNEGSKA (reference sequence). The CDR3 is made up of 14 amino acids. CDR3 sequence reads: CSARDPRFNEKLFF. The CDR3 nucleotides read TGCAGTGCTAGAGATCCCAGATTTAATGAAAAACTGTTTTTT.

Turning to this clonotype: Relative to the germline gene, one junction end is altered; a read error may explain this. This sequence joins TRBV7-9 and TRBJ1-2; tentatively, D is TRBD1 (6 bases). The CDR3 consists of 14 residues. CDR1 and CDR2 from the germline V gene are SEHNR and FQNEAQ (reference sequence). CDR3 sequence (DNA): TGTGCCAGCAGCTTAGGGACAGAGAACTCTGGCTACACCTTC. Translating it yields CASSLGTENSGYTF. The full variable domain, its missing parts supplied by reference TRBV7-9 and TRBJ1-2, is DTGVSQNPRHKITKRGQNVTFRCDPISEHNRLYWYRQTLGQGPEFLTYFQNEAQLEKSRLLSDRFSAERPKGSFSTLEIQRTEQGDSAMYLCASSLGTENSGYTFGSGTRLTVV.

This clonotype was observed a handful of times. V usage is TRBV19 and J usage is TRBJ1-6, with 7 bases aligning to TRBD1. Unmatched junction bases numbered 7, after V lost 4 bases and J lost 4 bases. Germline CDR1 is LNHDA and CDR2 is SQIVND (reference sequence). This CDR3 spans 16 amino acids. CDR3 residues: CASSTSGTAYNSPLHF. The CDR3 nucleotides are TGTGCCAGTAGTACCTCCGGGACAGCATATAATTCACCCCTCCACTTT.

J is TRBJ2-5 and V is TRBV24-1; D possibly corresponds to TRBD1 (6 bases). Deletions cut 4 bases from V and 1 base from J, with 9 bases between. CDR1 and CDR2 from the germline V gene are KGHDR and SFDVKD. The CDR3 is 14 residues long. The CDR3 reads CATSDAGVQETQYF. The DNA of the CDR3 is TGTGCCACCAGTGACGCAGGGGTCCAAGAGACCCAGTACTTC.

The chain uses TRBV29-1 and TRBJ2-7; TRBD1 matches at 10 bases. Germline V gene data show CDR1 as SQVTM and CDR2 as ANQGSEA. The V segment lost 4 bases and the J segment 7 bases; nucleotides outside the gene matches: 7. The CDR3 sequence is 13 residues long. The CDR3 loop is CSVGTGGEGEQYF. In nucleotides, the CDR3 is TGCAGCGTTGGGACAGGGGGAGAGGGGGAGCAGTACTTC.

This clonotype showed up just a few times. The chain carries TRBV7-6 and TRBJ2-7, with 11 bases matching TRBD2. Per the germline V gene, CDR1 is SGHVS and CDR2 is FNYEAQ. The CDR3 extends over 15 amino acids. The junction had 5 bases not matched to a gene; V was cut back by 5 bases and J by 2 bases. The CDR3 DNA reads TGTGCCAGCAGCGCACTAGCGGGAGTGCCCTACGAGCAGTACTTC. Translation gives CASSALAGVPYEQYF.

This clonotype was seen a few times. V and J are TRBV6-5 and TRBJ1-5, with 10 bases matching TRBD1. CDR3 length equals 18 residues. The trim removed 4 bases at V and 7 bases at J, leaving 16 bases unmatched. Germline CDR1 reads MNHEY; CDR2 reads SVGAGI. CDR3 DNA sequence: TGTGCCAGCAGTTCAAATAGAGGACAGGGGGATTCGTTGCAGCCCCAGCATTTT. Its protein product is CASSSNRGQGDSLQPQHF.

Note on this clonotype: A read error may produce the germline difference seen at one junction end. The chain links TRBV28 to TRBJ1-3; D is possibly TRBD1 (5 bases). The CDR3 is 13 residues long. Germline lookup yields CDR1 MDHEN and CDR2 SYDVKM. CDR3 loop: CVSIQPGENTIYF. DNA for the CDR3: TGTGTCAGCATTCAGCCGGGGGAAAACACCATATATTTT.

This clonotype was found a few times. The chain employs TRBV19 and TRBJ2-7; TRBD2 aligns across 7 bases. CDR1 is LNHDA, CDR2 SQIVND, per germline (reference sequence). The CDR3 has 18 residues. V was pared by 0 bases and J by 3 bases, with 14 bases of the junction left unmatched. CDR3: CASSIDYSTTGGYYEQYF. CDR3 nucleotide sequence: TGTGCCAGTAGTATAGATTATTCTACAACGGGGGGATACTACGAGCAGTACTTC.

The genes are TRBV12-5 and TRBJ1-5; perhaps TRBD1 as D (6 bases). V dropped 0 bases and J dropped 3 bases, with 18 bases sitting between them. Looked up from germline, CDR1 is LGHNT and CDR2 is FRNRAP. The CDR3 is made up of 18 amino acids. In DNA form, the CDR3 reads TGTGCTAGTGGTTTGGTAATTGGGACAAGGGATTCCAATCAGCCCCAGCATTTT. It is translated as CASGLVIGTRDSNQPQHF.

The chain employs TRBV30 and TRBJ2-7; the D gene is possibly TRBD1 (6 bases). The V end was cut by 4 bases, the J end by 2 bases, with 18 bases between. Germline V lookup: CDR1 GTSNPN, CDR2 SVGIG (reference sequence). The CDR3 loop spans 15 amino acids. The CDR3 DNA reads as TGTGCCTGGACTTGTGGGACACATCAAACCTACGAGCAGTACTTC. As protein: CAWTCGTHQTYEQYF.

V gene TRBV6-9 combines with J gene TRBJ1-3, with D maybe TRBD1 (6 bases). V was trimmed by 3 bases and J by 4 bases, leaving 16 bases between them. From germline, CDR1 is MNHGY and CDR2 SVAAGI. The CDR3 covers 16 residues. CDR3 sequence reads: CASSYTPGGLGNTIYF. In DNA form, the CDR3 reads TGTGCCAGCAGTTACACTCCGGGGGGCCTGGGAAACACCATATATTTT.

The CDR3 DNA is TGCGCCAGCAGCCCCGGAGAGACGACGACCCAGTACTTC. Its translation: CASSPGETTTQYF. The chain joins TRBV5-1 to TRBJ2-5, with D unresolved. Trimming took off 4 bases at V and 7 bases at J, with 14 bases between the two ends. CDR1 SGHRS and CDR2 YFSETQ come from the germline V gene. CDR3 length: 13 residues.

The rearrangement links TRBV11-2 to TRBJ2-2, with D tentatively TRBD1 or TRBD2 (5 bases each). This CDR3 contains 16 residues. Deletions cut 2 bases from V and 6 bases from J, with 16 bases between. In germline, CDR1 is SGHAT, CDR2 FQNNGV. For the CDR3, the DNA is TGTGCCAGCAGCTTATTATCCGGGAAAGGGGCCGGGGAGCTGTTTTTT. Translated: CASSLLSGKGAGELFF.

This clonotype was seen at least ten times. This chain uses TRBV28 with TRBJ1-1; D is undetermined. CDR1 and CDR2 from the germline V gene are MDHEN and SYDVKM. Between the trimmed V and J ends, which lost 2 bases and 5 bases, there was a span of 6 bases. The CDR3 extends over 12 amino acids. As DNA, the CDR3 is TGTGCCAGCAGTTTAATAGAGACTGAAGCTTTCTTT. Its translation: CASSLIETEAFF.

This clonotype appeared many times. V gene TRBV7-9 combines with J gene TRBJ2-5; D is undetermined. The V end was cut by 6 bases, the J end by 5 bases, with 7 bases between. Germline V gene sequence: CDR1 SEHNR, CDR2 FQNEAQ (reference sequence). CDR3 length equals 11 residues. CDR3 DNA sequence: TGTGCCAGCAGTTCCCCGGAGACCCAGTACTTC. Protein product: CASSSPETQYF.

The chain couples TRBV9 to TRBJ2-2; 11 nucleotides align to TRBD1. Germline V gene data show CDR1 as SGDLS and CDR2 as YYNGEE. V lost 3 bases to trimming and J lost 5 bases; unmatched junction nucleotides: 6. The CDR3 length is 16 residues. CDR3 bases: TGTGCCAGCAGCGGTCAGGGACAGGGGGGGACCGGGGAGCTGTTTTTT. Encoded protein: CASSGQGQGGTGELFF.

This clonotype was observed a few times. The chain uses TRBV27 and TRBJ1-2; 9 nucleotides line up with TRBD1. CDR1 is MNHEY, CDR2 SMNVEV, per germline (reference sequence). The CDR3 loop spans 16 amino acids. The V gene end was trimmed by 3 bases and the J gene end by 4 bases; junction bases not matched to a gene: 9. The CDR3 DNA reads TGTGCCAGCAGTTTCTTCCGGGACAGGGCGCCCTATGGCTACACCTTC. Translated: CASSFFRDRAPYGYTF.

This clonotype was observed at least ten times. This chain joins TRBV6-1 and TRBJ1-2; no reliable D call. CDR1 is MNHNS and CDR2 is SASEGT in the germline V gene. CDR3 length: 14 amino acids. The germline V and J ends were trimmed by 7 bases and 0 bases, with 12 bases remaining between them. The CDR3 reads CASTPSTANYGYTF. The CDR3 DNA reads as TGTGCCAGCACCCCGAGCACAGCTAACTATGGCTACACCTTC.

This clonotype appeared a few times. The chain has TRBV6-1 and TRBJ2-2; D is undetermined. Trimming left V 3 bases short and J 1 base short, with 6 bases between. Germline lookup yields CDR1 MNHNS and CDR2 SASEGT. This CDR3 spans 14 amino acids. CDR3 in amino acids: CASSELWNTGELFF. The CDR3 DNA is TGTGCCAGCAGTGAGCTTTGGAACACCGGGGAGCTGTTTTTT.

Notes on this clonotype: A read error may produce the germline difference seen at one junction end. This sequence joins TRBV6-9 and TRBJ2-5; TRBD2 is a possible D gene (6 bases). From germline, CDR1 is MNHGY and CDR2 SVAAGI. This CDR3 comprises 16 residues. CDR3 nucleotides: TGTGTCAGCAGTTACGGGTTCGGGGGACCACAGGAGACCCAGTACTTC. Translating gives CVSSYGFGGPQETQYF.

The rearrangement links TRBV20-1 to TRBJ2-2; D unresolved. The CDR3 loop spans 13 amino acids. V was clipped by 0 bases and J by 5 bases, with 7 bases between them. The germline gives CDR1 DFQATT, CDR2 SNEGSKA (reference sequence). In nucleotides, the CDR3 is TGCAGTGCTAGAGACGGAGCTACCGGGGAGCTGTTTTTT. Protein sequence: CSARDGATGELFF.